The T cell receptor (beta chain) described here comes from a study of persistence of HIV-infected CD4 T cells. Looking at the study overall: Isolated cells were CMV- and HIV-1 Gag-responding CD4+ T cells. Notes on the study in general: TCRbeta richness was lower in CMV- and Gag-responding cells than in anti-CD3/anti-CD28-responding cells.

Sequencing used immunoSEQ version 4 in survey mode. TCRdb's table, derived via immunoSEQ multiplex PCR, lists solely in-frame clones and lacks some. The data hold around 30,000 clones, with roughly 80% observed a single time. Details on this clone: Its antigen is still unknown.

The stimulus was an HIV-1 Gag 15-mer peptide pool, about 1 ug/peptide/mL. CD40L-negative CD69-negative CD45RO-high memory CD4+ T cells were sorted as populations depleted of antigen-responding cells. Plasma HIV-1 RNA stayed below 50 copies/mL for at least 4 years. The clonotype originates from an adult woman with HIV who was CMV-seropositive. The source material was CD4+ T cells sorted from PBMCs after roughly 19-hour stimulation, sampled from a patient who received antiretroviral therapy.

The CDR3: CASKAGSAGNTIYF. The CDR3 DNA reads as TGTGCCAGCAAAGCAGGTTCGGCCGGAAACACCATATATTTT. The chain carries TRBV28 and TRBJ1-3, with D hard to call. Germline loops: CDR1 MDHEN, CDR2 SYDVKM. The CDR3 length is 14 residues. Deletions cut 7 bases from V and 4 bases from J, with 14 bases between.